This is a list of T cell receptor beta chains from one sample in a study of cytomegalovirus exposure and HLA in healthy donors. Data came from immunoSEQ multiplex PCR; TCRdb stores just in-frame clones and leaves some out. The sample records 90,000 to 120,000 clones, around 77% being singletons. The specimen sequenced was PBMCs. Every receptor here comes from a male donor in good health and CMV-seronegative. The CDR3 runs from the conserved cysteine through the conserved F or W. Fields, in order: D gene, V gene, clone size, J gene, CDR3 protein, CDR3 DNA. The D gene is left open where the match is weak. The size of a clone is reported for some rows only, either as once, few or many, or as a class for expanded clones.

>.|TRBV20-1|.|TRBJ1-2
CSARTAWGYTF
TGCAGTGCTCGGACTGCTTGGGGCTACACCTTC
>TRBD2|TRBV6-4|.|TRBJ2-1
CASSEASGSYNEQFF
TGTGCCAGCAGCGAAGCTAGCGGGAGCTACAATGAGCAGTTCTTC
>.|TRBV27|.|TRBJ1-1
CASSQGRAGPFF
TGTGCCAGCAGCCAGGGTCGGGCCGGACCTTTCTTT
>.|TRBV27|.|TRBJ1-1
CASKKESQTTTEAFF
TGTGCCAGCAAAAAGGAATCCCAGACAACCACTGAAGCTTTCTTT
>.|TRBV4-1|.|TRBJ2-7
CASSQGGYEQYF
TGCGCCAGCAGCCAGGGGGGCTACGAGCAGTACTTC
>.|TRBV28|.|TRBJ1-1
CASGEQGSTEAFF
TGTGCCAGCGGCGAACAGGGAAGCACTGAAGCTTTCTTT
>.|TRBV19|.|TRBJ2-1
CASSIEWGGTGDEQFF
TGTGCCAGTAGTATAGAATGGGGCGGGACCGGGGATGAGCAGTTCTTC
>TRBD2|TRBV5-1|.|TRBJ2-1
CASSLVGLAVNEQFF
TGCGCCAGCAGCTTGGTGGGACTAGCGGTCAATGAGCAGTTCTTC
>.|TRBV5-1|.|TRBJ2-1
CASSLAERNEQFF
TGCGCCAGCAGCTTGGCCGAGAGAAATGAGCAGTTCTTC
>.|TRBV5-1|.|TRBJ2-4
CASSLGGGAKNIQYF
TGCGCCAGCAGCTTGGGAGGGGGGGCGAAAAACATTCAGTACTTC
>.|TRBV9|.|TRBJ2-7
CASSVDVGSSYEQYF
TGTGCCAGCAGCGTAGATGTTGGGAGCTCCTACGAGCAGTACTTC
>.|TRBV4-2|few|TRBJ2-2
CASSQVSNTGELFF
TGTGCCAGCAGCCAAGTATCGAACACCGGGGAGCTGTTTTTT
>.|TRBV15|.|TRBJ2-1
CATSREGVYNEQFF
TGTGCCACCAGCAGAGAGGGAGTCTACAATGAGCAGTTCTTC
>TRBD1|TRBV10-2|.|TRBJ1-2
CASLIPGQMLHGYTF
TGCGCCAGCCTAATCCCGGGACAGATGCTTCATGGCTACACCTTC
>TRBD2|TRBV5-4|.|TRBJ2-4
CASSSRTSGSGNIQYF
TGTGCCAGCAGCTCCCGGACTAGCGGGAGTGGGAACATTCAGTACTTC
>TRBD1|TRBV7-9|.|TRBJ1-4
CASSLARTGNEKLFF
TGTGCCAGCAGCTTAGCGCGGACAGGCAATGAAAAACTGTTTTTT
>TRBD2|TRBV4-2|.|TRBJ2-1
CASSQDAGGSPYNEQFF
TGTGCCAGCAGCCAAGACGCAGGCGGGAGTCCCTACAATGAGCAGTTCTTC